This T cell receptor (beta chain) was retrieved from a study of shared clonotypes between healthy human individuals. Trimming shortened V by 5 bases and J by 5 bases, and 16 bases separated the two germline ends. Germline CDR1 SGHTA, CDR2 FQGTGA. The CDR3 is 14 amino acids. All donors qualified as healthy HIV-negative adults and had experienced no recent acute infections or vaccinations. Caucasian adults living in Nashville, Tennessee, provided all samples. Sequencing on ten immunoSEQ deep assay plates was performed for unsorted PBMC DNA. The method was immunoSEQ multiplex PCR; TCRdb's version includes in-frame clones alone and lacks a portion of them. This sample has some 470,000 clones, with over 60% found just once.

The genes are TRBV7-3 and TRBJ2-7; D remains ambiguous. This sequence was found in a woman in her forties in good health. Some clones in this sample may be carry-over from other donors' samples. The sequenced material came from PBMCs. The CDR3 DNA follows: TGTGCCAGCAGCCTAGATGGGGTACTTGACGAGCAGTACTTC. It translates to CASSLDGVLDEQYF.